Reported below is one T cell receptor (beta chain). The clone's antigen remains unknown. No clone much larger than this one lies a single base away; base qualities are absent. Interpreted using the paper, the time point label stands for: baseline before first vaccination. Vaccinee samples came from UK trials COV001 and COV002, including a single-blind randomized controlled phase 2/3 trial of AZD1222 (ChAdOx1 nCoV-19) in healthy adults. Trial participant PBMC samples were collected at day 0 and day 28 after the second dose for TCRbeta chain sequencing. These data originate in a study of T cell responses to AZD1222 COVID-19 vaccine listed by TCRdb under 2021. Turning to the overall study: AZD1222 recipients given second doses at about 4 weeks or at about 12 weeks were pooled, since spike-specific TCR depth and breadth were not found to differ between the two schedules. TCR sequencing covered 230 to 250 trial participants: roughly 200 given two doses of AZD1222 and 26 given two doses of MenACWY control vaccine. Trial participants were enrolled into age subgroups of 18-55, 56-69 and 70-plus years, which contained about 150, 28 and 57 TCR-sequenced participants, respectively.

The CDR3 regions of human TCRbeta chains were subjected to immunosequencing. The authors processed their data as follows. TCRs in the repertoires were compared against a reference library of SARS-CoV-2-specific TCRs that had been generated with the MIRA antigen-specificity platform. Breadth meant the fraction of unique TCRs that were SARS-CoV-2-associated, whereas depth meant the fraction of total T cells that were SARS-CoV-2-associated. Using the MIRA data, each spike-specific TCR was mapped to the spike region that the TCR reacts to and placed in a CD4 or CD8 class. Log10-transformed breadth and depth values were compared by one-way ANOVA with Sidak's multiple comparisons tests. In TCRdb, the immuneACCESS table is reduced to in-frame sequences with V and J assigned. These tables do not hold every clone; where another copy was compared, an unresolved V gene accounts for under half, and the others remain unexplained. V, J and clone size derive from that table, while D and trimming were established from the DNA sequence. For this sample the table gives over 85,000 clones, of which roughly 92% were detected only once. Of the sample, roughly 13% is held by the ten largest clones.

Results and caveats for the whole study, not just this receptor: After two AZD1222 doses, both the breadth and the depth of spike-specific TCRs were significantly higher than at day 0 and than in MenACWY recipients. Epitopes outside the regions mutated in the B.1.351 and B.1.1.7 variants were reportedly recognized by nearly half of the unique spike-specific TCRs. In the small 56-69-year group, the increase in depth fell short of significance, most likely because of low power. Because no samples from the day 14 peak response were available, repertoires could be characterized only after the peak T cell response. Conclusions about previously exposed vaccinees were limited because only six or seven AZD1222 recipients were SARS-CoV-2 seropositive at baseline. Participants were mostly white British, with more females than males. The authors suggested clonal diversity may have been underestimated. The whole spike protein was spanned by vaccine-associated CD4 TCRs, and dominant responses were seen in regions 160-218 and 743-854.

From cysteine to phenylalanine, the CDR3 is 15 amino acids long. Here the CDR3 DNA is all that survives: 45 bases in frame from base 1. V is clipped by 2 bases and J by 1 base, and the sequence between their germline boundaries is 11 bases long. Per the germline V gene, ENHRY is the CDR1 and SYGVKD is the CDR2. The source of this sequence is an adult in good health. The rearranged chain carries TRBV10-3 and TRBJ1-2, with the identity of the D gene unclear. The material was peripheral blood, obtained on day 0 of AZD1222 vaccination. The DNA sequence follows: TGTGCCATCAGTGAGATGAAGGCGAGTAACTATGGCTACACCTTC. The encoded protein is CAISEMKASNYGYTF.